This TCR beta chain was profiled in a study of blood T cell repertoires in COVID-19. TCRdb keeps only in-frame clones here, not all; method: immunoSEQ multiplex PCR. The sample yields around 150,000 clones, approximately 87% seen once. V lost 2 bases to trimming and J lost 0 bases, with 6 bases between them. The CDR3 totals 13 residues. Germline V gives CDR1 SQVTM, CDR2 ANQGSEA. J is TRBJ2-3 and V is TRBV29-1; unclear D gene. The sample consisted of peripheral blood. The receptor was derived from a woman in her 70s with COVID-19, enrolled during active disease. The CDR3 protein is CSVEPSSTDTQYF. The CDR3 region has the DNA TGCAGCGTTGAACCTTCTAGCACAGATACGCAGTATTTT.